This T cell receptor beta chain originates from a study of CD8 T cells in Susac syndrome. When the RNA was reverse transcribed, random hexamers were used with an input of roughly 0.5 to 1 ug. TCRdb fed the immunoSEQ multiplex PCR reads into MiXCR, producing one record per CDR3 protein. In the table there are about 130,000 distinct CDR3 sequences, around nine tenths of which are singletons. The CDR3 contains 20 residues. Germline V lookup: CDR1 DFQATT, CDR2 SNEGSKA (reference sequence). Unmatched junction bases numbered 15, after V lost 0 bases and J lost 0 bases. The chain employs TRBV20-1 and TRBJ2-5, with 11 bases matching TRBD2. The sequenced sample consisted of CD8+ T cells from PBMCs. The receptor's source is a human donor with multiple sclerosis. The chain's CDR3 is CSARDSNRLTSGVYQETQYF. The CDR3 DNA sequence: TGCAGTGCTAGAGATTCCAACCGATTGACTAGCGGGGTGTACCAAGAGACCCAGTACTTC.